This TCR beta chain was identified during a study of cytomegalovirus exposure and HLA in healthy donors. Study in general: The approximately 120 validation repertoires, a later analysis reported, used the same platform as the 550 to 800 first-cohort repertoires. Study-level findings and limits: The majority of TCR sequences were rare, yet some public TCRs appeared in many donors.

A word on this clone: What it binds is not known.

The V end lost 6 bases, the J end lost 3 bases, and 17 bases lay between the germline ends. CDR1 and CDR2 (germline): MGHRA, YSYEKL. This CDR3 contains 15 residues. Profiled with immunoSEQ multiplex PCR; TCRdb holds only in-frame clones, not every one. Among fewer than 90,000 clones, more than 70% were seen once, and the ten largest hold 12%. This receptor was identified in a woman aged 18 to 35 in good health and CMV-seropositive. The sequencing input was PBMCs. The V and J genes are TRBV4-1 and TRBJ1-2; D ambiguous. CDR3 nucleotides: TGCGCCAGCAGACCTACCAGGTCTAATGACTATGGCTACACCTTC. It encodes CASRPTRSNDYGYTF.